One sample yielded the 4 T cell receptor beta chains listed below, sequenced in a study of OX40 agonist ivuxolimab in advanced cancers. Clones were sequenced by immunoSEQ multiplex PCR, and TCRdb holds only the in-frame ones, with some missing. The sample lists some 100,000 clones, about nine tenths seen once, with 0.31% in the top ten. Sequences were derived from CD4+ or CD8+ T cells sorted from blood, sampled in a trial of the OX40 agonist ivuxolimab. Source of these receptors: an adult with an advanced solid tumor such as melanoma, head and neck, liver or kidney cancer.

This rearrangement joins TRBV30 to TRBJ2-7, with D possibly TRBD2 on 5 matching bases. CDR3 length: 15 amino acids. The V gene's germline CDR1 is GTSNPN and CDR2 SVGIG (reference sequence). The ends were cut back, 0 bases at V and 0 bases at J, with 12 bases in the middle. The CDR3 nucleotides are TGTGCCTGGAGTGTATCACACAGCGGCTCCTACGAGCAGTACTTC. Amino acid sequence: CAWSVSHSGSYEQYF.

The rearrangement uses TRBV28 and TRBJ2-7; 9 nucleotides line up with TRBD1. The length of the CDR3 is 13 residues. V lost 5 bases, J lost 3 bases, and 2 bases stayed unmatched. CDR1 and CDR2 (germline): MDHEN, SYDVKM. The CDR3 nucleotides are TGTGCCAGCAGTGGGACAGGGATCTACGAGCAGTACTTC. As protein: CASSGTGIYEQYF.

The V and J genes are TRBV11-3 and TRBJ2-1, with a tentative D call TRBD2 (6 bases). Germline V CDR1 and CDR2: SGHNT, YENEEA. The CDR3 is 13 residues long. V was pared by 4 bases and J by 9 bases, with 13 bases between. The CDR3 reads CASSSTSRSEQFF. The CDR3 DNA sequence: TGTGCCAGCAGCTCGACTAGTCGGTCTGAGCAGTTCTTC.

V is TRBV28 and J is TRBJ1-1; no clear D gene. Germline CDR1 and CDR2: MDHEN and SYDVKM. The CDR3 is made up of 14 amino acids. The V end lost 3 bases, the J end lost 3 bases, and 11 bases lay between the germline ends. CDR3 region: CASSFPALYTEAFF. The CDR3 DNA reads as TGTGCCAGCAGTTTCCCAGCGTTATACACTGAAGCTTTCTTT.